This is a list of T cell receptor beta chains from one sample in a study of monozygotic twins with inflammatory bowel disease. TCRdb re-analyzed the 5' RACE reads; it lists each CDR3 protein once, without DNA. The specimen's table records about 440,000 distinct CDR3 sequences. The sequenced material came from blood. The receptors stem from a human donor with ulcerative colitis or Crohn's disease, or a healthy co-twin of an affected twin (not recorded which). CDR3s include the opening cysteine and the closing phenylalanine or tryptophan.

>TRBV5-5|TRBJ1-1
CASSFFINPSEAFF
>TRBV7-9|TRBJ2-7
CASSLGGNREPGEQYF
>TRBV10-3|TRBJ1-1
CAISESTMNTEAFF
>TRBV30|TRBJ2-3
CAASGADTQYF
>TRBV12-5|TRBJ1-2
CASGLPGTLAGYTF
>TRBV7-2|TRBJ2-7
CASSFRRGGTYEQYF
>TRBV5-1|TRBJ1-5
CASSPGTGGFSDQPQHF
>TRBV29-1|TRBJ2-1
CSVTEPGEQFF
>TRBV20-1|TRBJ2-5
CSATGTGGLETQYF
>TRBV9|TRBJ2-5
CASSDGTSGGLQETQYF
>TRBV7-7|TRBJ2-2
CASSEHDLRGGELFF
>TRBV21-1|TRBJ2-1
CASRGLPIIYNEQFF
>TRBV5-4|TRBJ2-2
CASTPGQTNTGELFF
>TRBV7-2|TRBJ2-2
CASSSWGGRAGELFF
>TRBV19|TRBJ2-3
CASSWGSGVTDTQYF
>TRBV20-1|TRBJ2-1
CSARPRGYEGNEQFF
>TRBV29-1|TRBJ2-3
CSGIVGTFTDTQYF
>TRBV7-3|TRBJ2-1
CASSLMGTSGVNEQFF
>TRBV29-1|TRBJ2-2
CSVVNIHTGELFF
>TRBV7-6|TRBJ2-1
CASGARTSGGEQFF
>TRBV30|TRBJ2-7
CAWSPDYEQYF
>TRBV6-5|TRBJ2-3
CASSYGGGVDTQYF
>TRBV3-1|TRBJ1-4
CASSQDPRPAGEKLFF
>TRBV6-1|TRBJ2-3
CASSQTSGGVDTQYF
>TRBV29-1|TRBJ2-5
CSVDDGNGRETQYF
>TRBV19|TRBJ2-1
CASSMTSGIQQFF
>TRBV20-1|TRBJ2-2
CSARDQRITGELFF
>TRBV3-1|TRBJ1-5
CASSPNPGVSNQPQHF
>TRBV19|TRBJ2-1
CASSGGQGNNEQFF
>TRBV7-2|TRBJ1-2
CASSLAGTGYYGYTF
>TRBV7-2|TRBJ2-2
CASSLTSINTGELFF
>TRBV5-1|TRBJ2-2
CASSGDRPTGELFF
>TRBV9|TRBJ1-5
CASSSRQDSNQPQHF
>TRBV20-1|TRBJ1-5
CSAMTRGDQPQHF
>TRBV10-3|TRBJ1-6
CAMLTRANSPLHF
>TRBV3-1|TRBJ1-2
CASSQAAFSYGYTF
>TRBV20-1|TRBJ1-2
CSAREGGEKQYTF
>TRBV9|TRBJ2-3
CASSFGTMGTDTQYF
>TRBV6-6|TRBJ2-3
CASRQREATDTQYF
>TRBV7-9|TRBJ2-1
CASSRGTRDNEQFF
>TRBV29-1|TRBJ2-3
CSKTSPSTDTQYF
>TRBV2|TRBJ2-3
CASRGTSGHTQYF
>TRBV25-1|TRBJ2-1
CASSPLAGYEQFF
>TRBV29-1|TRBJ1-2
CSVGEGSGYTF
>TRBV5-1|TRBJ1-5
CASSLAGADNQPQHF
>TRBV3-1|TRBJ2-3
CASSPKGLAMSTDTQYF
>TRBV3-1|TRBJ2-3
CASSYRGGRGTDTQYF
>TRBV7-2|TRBJ2-2
CASSQLAGGSTGELFF
>TRBV7-9|TRBJ1-6
CASSGPQAVSNSPLHF
>TRBV10-3|TRBJ2-2
CAIRRTGATGELFF
>TRBV4-2|TRBJ2-7
CASSRSGTGIYEQYF
>TRBV20-1|TRBJ2-1
CSARDSLSTSGRPYNEQFF
>TRBV7-2|TRBJ2-7
CASSSGLAASYEQYF
>TRBV20-1|TRBJ2-7
CSARGLAGGTPYEQYF
>TRBV5-1|TRBJ1-6
CASSLRGGVPPLHF
>TRBV7-9|TRBJ1-1
CASRPGQGANTEAFF
>TRBV6-5|TRBJ1-1
CASSSGRVTEAFF
>TRBV6-2/TRBV6-3|TRBJ2-7
CASSVRPRTPSSYEQYF
>TRBV20-1|TRBJ1-4
CSARDSGGGHEKLFF